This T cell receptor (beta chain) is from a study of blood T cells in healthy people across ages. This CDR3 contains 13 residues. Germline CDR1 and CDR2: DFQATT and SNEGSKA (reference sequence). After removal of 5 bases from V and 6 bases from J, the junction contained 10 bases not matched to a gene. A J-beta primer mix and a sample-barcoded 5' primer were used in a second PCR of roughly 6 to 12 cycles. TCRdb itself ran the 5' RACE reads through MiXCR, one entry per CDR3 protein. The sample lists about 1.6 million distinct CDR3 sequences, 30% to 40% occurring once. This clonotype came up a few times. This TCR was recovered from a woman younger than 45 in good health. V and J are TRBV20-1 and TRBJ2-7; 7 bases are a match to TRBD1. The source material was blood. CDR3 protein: CSAAHRGLGEQYF. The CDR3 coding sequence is TGCAGTGCTGCCCACAGGGGCCTCGGCGAGCAGTACTTC.